This T cell receptor (beta chain) comes out of a study of OX40 agonist ivuxolimab in advanced cancers. Turning to the overall study: The costimulatory receptor OX40 (CD134) was targeted by ivuxolimab, a fully human IgG2 agonistic monoclonal antibody. Prior anti-PD-1, anti-PD-L1 or anti-CTLA-4 therapy was permitted, and approximately 41% of dose-escalation patients had received checkpoint inhibitors. Three dose-escalation patients achieved partial responses, one with hepatocellular carcinoma and two with cutaneous melanoma. The paper covers the monotherapy dose-escalation part of the phase I ivuxolimab trial, which included N of about 50 patients. Among the roughly 52 dose-escalation patients, some 20 had hepatocellular carcinoma, about 15 melanoma, 9 renal cell carcinoma and 9 head and neck cancer. Intravenous ivuxolimab was administered to patients every 2 weeks at six dose levels: 0.01, 0.1, 0.3, 1.5, 3 and 10 mg/kg. The dose-escalation cohort was 82.7% male with a mean age of approximately 60 years, ranging from roughly 23 to 80. The point of sequencing TCRbeta in the periphery was to test whether ivuxolimab changed TCR sequence diversity and drove clonal T-cell expansion.

To sequence the TCRbeta CDR3 region, genomic DNA was isolated from the sorted cells. TCRbeta CDR3 regions were sequenced using the immunoSEQ Assay. This is the immuneACCESS table as TCRdb keeps it, with only in-frame sequences that have V and J called. A part of the clones is gone; compared with another copy, unresolved V genes explain less than half, and the rest is unexplained. Counted in this sample were about 31,000 clones; 86% of them appeared once. The top ten constitute approximately 31% of the sample. The trial excluded patients who had a history of autoimmune disease or were on systemic immunosuppression. Peripheral blood for TCR sequencing was drawn from every dose cohort at baseline, at cycle 4 day 1 and at cycle 7 day 1. The samples were drawn from a first-in-human, open-label, multicenter phase I dose-escalation trial of ivuxolimab. Adults with locally advanced or metastatic melanoma, renal cell, hepatocellular, or head and neck squamous cell carcinoma were enrolled in the trial. Before TCR sequencing, CD4+ T cells and CD8+ T cells were sorted from peripheral blood as separate populations.

The CDR3 sequence holds 15 residues, the cysteine and phenylalanine included. The kept DNA is CDR3 alone, 45 bases in frame from the first base. From a lookup of the germline V gene (reference sequence), CDR1 and CDR2 are SGHKS and YYEKEE. Relative to germline, V is 4 bases shorter and J is 5 bases shorter, with 18 bases between their ends. With regard to this clone: Its antigen remains unidentified. The input lacks base qualities; no much larger clone sits a single base away.

What the study reported, not specific to this receptor: The antigen specificity of the peripheral T cells that underwent clonal expansion was not determined. Low levels of normalized T-cell clonal expansion were also seen in some nonresponding patients. In the 0.1-3.0 mg/kg groups, partial responders were among the patients with the lowest normalized peripheral clonal expansion, particularly in CD8+ T cells. After ivuxolimab, CD8+ T cells had more expanded clones than CD4+ T cells on average. Clonal expansion of both CD4+ and CD8+ blood T cells was observed from baseline to week 6 at doses 0.1 to 3.0 mg/kg.

The specimen was CD4+ or CD8+ T cells sorted from blood, collected in a trial of the OX40 agonist ivuxolimab. The sequence was collected from an adult with an advanced solid tumor such as melanoma, head and neck, liver or kidney cancer. The sequence joins TRBV5-5 to TRBJ1-1, with the D gene uncertain. This receptor carries the CDR3 CASSLRPEGGTEAFF. The DNA is as follows: TGTGCCAGCAGCCTCAGGCCGGAGGGAGGAACTGAAGCTTTCTTT.